This T cell receptor beta chain came from a study of cytomegalovirus exposure and HLA in healthy donors. CDR3 length equals 14 residues. V was shortened by 5 bases and J by 7 bases, with 17 bases between the two germline ends. CDR1 and CDR2 from the germline V gene are MRHNA and SNTAGT. The study ran its PCR with 60 Vbeta and 13 Jbeta primers. Measured with immunoSEQ multiplex PCR; TCRdb has only the in-frame clones, and not every one. The sample gives some 170,000 clones, roughly 80% of which show up once; roughly 4.3% is in the top ten. This receptor was taken from a man aged 50-59 years in good health and CMV-seropositive. Specimen: PBMCs. The chain is built from TRBV6-4 and TRBJ1-1, with a tentative D call TRBD1 (5 bases). This CDR3 reads CASSFPGLPDEAFF. CDR3 coding DNA: TGTGCCAGCAGTTTCCCAGGGTTACCGGATGAAGCTTTCTTT.